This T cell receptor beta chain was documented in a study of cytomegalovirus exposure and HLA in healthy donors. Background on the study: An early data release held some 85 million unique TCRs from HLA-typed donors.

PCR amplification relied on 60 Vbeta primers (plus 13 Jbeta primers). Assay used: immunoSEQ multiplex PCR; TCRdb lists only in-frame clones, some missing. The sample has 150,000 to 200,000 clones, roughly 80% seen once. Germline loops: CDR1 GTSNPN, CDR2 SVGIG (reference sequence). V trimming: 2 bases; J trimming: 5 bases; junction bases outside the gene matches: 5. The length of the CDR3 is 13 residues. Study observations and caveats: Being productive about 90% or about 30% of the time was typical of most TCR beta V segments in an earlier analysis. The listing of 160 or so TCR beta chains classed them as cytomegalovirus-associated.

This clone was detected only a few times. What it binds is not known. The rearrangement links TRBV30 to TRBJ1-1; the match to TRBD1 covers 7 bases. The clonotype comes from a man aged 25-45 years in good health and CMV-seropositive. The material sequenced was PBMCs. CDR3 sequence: CAWSHRGGTEAFF. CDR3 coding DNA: TGTGCCTGGAGTCACAGGGGTGGGACTGAAGCTTTCTTT.